The present TCR beta chain was sequenced within a study of shared clonotypes between healthy human individuals. Notes on the study in general: In contrast to clonotypes shared by all four donors, non-shared clonotypes had lower generation probabilities.

None of the donors, who were healthy HIV-negative adults, had recently had acute infections or vaccinations. The CDR3 spans 12 residues. Trimming removed 5 bases from V and 1 base from J, with 8 bases in between. CDR1 SQVTM and CDR2 ANQGSEA come from the germline V gene. In its sample, this clone was seen a few times. Its target is not known. Running of the assay took place at deep level. Original handling: ImmunoSEQ yielded junction-only sequences lacking quality scores, so filtering differed. The assay was immunoSEQ multiplex PCR, and TCRdb's table has in-frame clones only and misses some. From that table come the V and J calls and clone size; the DNA was used to work out D and trimming. This table has a few million clones, approximately 92% appearing once.

The sequenced sample consisted of naive CD4+ T cells sorted from blood. Subset noted: CD45RA+ positively selected. The rearrangement uses TRBV29-1 and TRBJ1-1; D remains unclear. The clonotype was recovered from a man aged 18 to 30 in good health. This CDR3 reads CSVLSRNTEAFF. In DNA form, the CDR3 reads TGCAGCGTTCTTTCTCGGAACACTGAAGCTTTCTTT.